A single sample is the source of the 8 T cell receptor beta chains below, sequenced in a study of blood T cell repertoires in COVID-19 (dated by TCRdb to about 2020). The library was produced with the immunoSEQ multiplex PCR assay. In its TCRdb copy, this immuneACCESS table keeps in-frame sequences only and misses some clones. Where compared with another copy, unresolved V genes explain less than half of these, and the others have no known cause. This sample lists some 260,000 clones; about 86% were detected once. The ten largest clones represent approximately 4% of the sample. Specimen: PBMCs or T cells enriched from blood (not recorded which). These receptors came from a man aged 25-40 years with acute COVID-19.

The CDR3 reads CASSPQTGNYGYTF. CDR3 in DNA: TGTGCCAGCTCACCACAGACAGGGAACTATGGCTACACCTTC. This chain connects TRBV18 to TRBJ1-2; 7 nucleotides match TRBD1. Trimming removed 1 base from V and 2 bases from J; junction bases left unmatched: 1. The CDR3 spans 14 residues. Germline CDR1 KGHSH, CDR2 LQKENI.

This clone was seen a handful of times. V gene TRBV25-1 combines with J gene TRBJ2-5; 9 nucleotides agree with TRBD1. Germline CDR1 reads MGHDK; CDR2 reads SYGVNS. CDR3 length: 15 amino acids. The V segment lost 4 bases and the J segment 1 base; nucleotides outside the gene matches: 4. CDR3 in amino acids: CASSAGTGPQETQYF. DNA for the CDR3: TGTGCCAGCAGTGCTGGGACAGGGCCCCAAGAGACCCAGTACTTC.

The J gene is TRBJ1-1, the V gene TRBV2; D remains unclear. Germline V gene lookup returns CDR1 SNHLY and CDR2 FYNNEI. The CDR3 is 14 amino acids. V lost 7 bases and J lost 1, with 13 bases in between. The DNA of the CDR3 is TGTGCCAGCAAAGCGGCAGCCTCGAACACTGAAGCTTTCTTT. This gives the protein CASKAAASNTEAFF.

The CDR3 region is CASSPPRATEAFF. The CDR3 bases are TGTGCCAGCAGCCCCCCCAGGGCCACTGAAGCTTTCTTT. The V and J genes are TRBV5-5 and TRBJ1-1; possibly TRBD1 for D (5 bases). Germline V lookup: CDR1 SGHKS, CDR2 YYEKEE (reference sequence). Trimming removed 4 bases from V and 4 bases from J, with 11 bases in between. The CDR3 is 13 residues long.

CDR3 amino acids: CASSYVGRGVDTQYF. The CDR3 DNA is TGTGCCAGCAGTTACGTTGGGCGGGGAGTAGATACGCAGTATTTT. The rearrangement joins TRBV6-5 to TRBJ2-3; D possibly corresponds to TRBD2 (6 bases). CDR3 length: 15 amino acids. In germline, CDR1 is MNHEY, CDR2 SVGAGI. The V and J ends lost 2 bases and 5 bases respectively, with 14 bases between them.

This chain joins TRBV10-2 and TRBJ1-5, with 10 bases identical to TRBD1. Per germline, CDR1 WSHSY and CDR2 SAAADI. J gave up 5 bases and V 7 bases, and 5 bases lay outside the gene matches. There are 14 residues in the CDR3. Written as DNA, the CDR3 is TGCGCCAGCATTGGACAGGGGGGGGATCAGCCCCAGCATTTT. Its protein product is CASIGQGGDQPQHF.

CDR3 bases: TGTGCCAGCAGTCCCGATGGAGGGACAGGGGAAGGCTACACCTTC. This gives the protein CASSPDGGTGEGYTF. The chain uses TRBV11-2 and TRBJ1-2, with 10 nucleotides matching TRBD1. Trimming removed 6 bases from V and 8 bases from J; junction bases left unmatched: 12. The CDR3 runs to 15 residues. The germline gives CDR1 SGHAT, CDR2 FQNNGV.

The J gene is TRBJ1-3, the V gene TRBV7-8; a possible D gene is TRBD1 (5 bases). Trimming shortened V by 1 base and J by 1 base, and 5 bases separated the two germline ends. Germline CDR1 SGHVS, CDR2 FQNEAQ. The CDR3 is 14 amino acids. The CDR3 nucleotides read TGTGCCAGCAGCTTAGGGACATCTGGAAACACCATATATTTT. Protein sequence: CASSLGTSGNTIYF.